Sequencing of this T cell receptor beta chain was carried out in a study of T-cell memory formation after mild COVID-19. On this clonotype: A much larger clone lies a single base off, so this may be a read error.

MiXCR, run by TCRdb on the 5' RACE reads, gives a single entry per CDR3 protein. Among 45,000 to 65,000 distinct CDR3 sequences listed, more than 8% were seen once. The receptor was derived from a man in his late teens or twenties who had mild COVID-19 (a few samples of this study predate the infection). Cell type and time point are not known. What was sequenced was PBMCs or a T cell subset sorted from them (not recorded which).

The CDR3 sequence is CDSSPNRVQEQYF. The CDR3 DNA follows: TGTGACAGCAGCCCCAACAGGGTGCAAGAGCAGTACTTC. The V and J genes are TRBV7-2 and TRBJ2-7, with D possibly matching TRBD1 (6 bases). Germline-derived CDR1 and CDR2 are SGHTA and FQGNSA. CDR3 length equals 13 residues.